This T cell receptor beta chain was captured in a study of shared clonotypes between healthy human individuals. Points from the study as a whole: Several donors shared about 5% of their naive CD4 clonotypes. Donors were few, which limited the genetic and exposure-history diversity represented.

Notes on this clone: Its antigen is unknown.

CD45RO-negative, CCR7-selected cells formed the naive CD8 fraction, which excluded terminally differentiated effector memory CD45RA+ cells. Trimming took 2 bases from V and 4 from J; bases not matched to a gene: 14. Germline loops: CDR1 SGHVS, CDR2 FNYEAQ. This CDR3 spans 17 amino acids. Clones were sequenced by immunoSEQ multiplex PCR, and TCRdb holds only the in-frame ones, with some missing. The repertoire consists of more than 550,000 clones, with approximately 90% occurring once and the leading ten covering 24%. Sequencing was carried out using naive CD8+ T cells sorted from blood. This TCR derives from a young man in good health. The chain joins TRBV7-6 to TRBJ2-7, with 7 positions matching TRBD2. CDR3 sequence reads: CASSLLPRDSGSYEQYF. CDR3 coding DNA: TGTGCCAGCAGCTTACTCCCAAGGGATAGCGGGTCTTACGAGCAGTACTTC.